This T cell receptor (beta chain) was retrieved from a study of T cells after yellow fever vaccination. Study at large: Libraries from low-cell-number fractions were prepared with the SMART-Seq v4 Ultra Low Input RNA kit.

CDR3 size: 15 residues. Germline V lookup: CDR1 DFQATT, CDR2 SNEGSKA (reference sequence). J was trimmed by 3 bases and V by 5 bases; bases with no gene match: 8. This clonotype showed up many times. Its target is not known. Study-level results: FACS-sorted repertoires could harbor abundant contaminating bulk-population clonotypes. Peaking on day 5 versus 15, the secondary response was faster but weaker. Post-booster samples contained most primary-vaccination clones (approximately 97% CD4, about 90% CD8).

TCRdb recomputed calls from the 5' RACE reads with MiXCR, one row per CDR3 protein. Here the sample spans 250,000 to 350,000 distinct CDR3 sequences, 6.8% being singletons. This sequence joins TRBV20-1 and TRBJ1-5; 9 bases fit TRBD1. The starting material was PBMCs, obtained more than 35 days after the first yellow fever vaccination. The receptor was isolated from a man between 18 and 35 years old who received the YFV17D yellow fever vaccine. CDR3: CSASIQGAVNQPQHF. The CDR3 DNA reads as TGCAGTGCTTCAATACAGGGGGCGGTCAATCAGCCCCAGCATTTT.